A single sample is the source of the 21 T cell receptor beta chains below, sequenced in a study of cytomegalovirus exposure and HLA in healthy donors. PCR primers comprised 60 Vbeta and 13 Jbeta primers. The repertoire was sequenced with immunoSEQ multiplex PCR; TCRdb's copy has only in-frame clones and lacks some. The table lists about 130,000 clones, 80% of them singletons, with 1.2% in the top ten. The sample consisted of PBMCs. These receptors all come from a female donor in good health and CMV-seronegative.

The chain is built from TRBV18 and TRBJ1-1; no firm D call. Trimming cost V 4 bases and J 5 bases, with 14 bases left between them. CDR1 is KGHSH and CDR2 is LQKENI in the germline V gene. The CDR3 has 14 amino acids. CDR3 residues: CASSRSPRVTEAFF. CDR3 sequence (DNA): TGTGCCAGCTCACGGAGCCCGAGGGTTACTGAAGCTTTCTTT.

The rearrangement links TRBV11-2 to TRBJ1-1; TRBD1 matches at 7 bases. This CDR3 is built from 15 residues. J was trimmed by 7 bases and V by 5 bases; bases with no gene match: 13. Germline V gene data show CDR1 as SGHAT and CDR2 as FQNNGV. DNA of the CDR3: TGTGCCAGCAGCCCCGTGACAGGGCATGGGAATGAAGCTTTCTTT. Its protein product is CASSPVTGHGNEAFF.

The chain is built from TRBV7-6 and TRBJ2-7; 9 bases are a match to TRBD2. The germline V gene has CDR1 SGHVS and CDR2 FNYEAQ. There are 21 residues in the CDR3. The V and J ends lost 3 bases and 0 bases, in that order; junction bases with no gene match: 21. The CDR3 here is CASSLPPADSGSTRRSYEQYF. In DNA form, the CDR3 reads TGTGCCAGCAGCTTGCCTCCCGCTGATAGCGGGAGTACCAGACGCTCCTACGAGCAGTACTTC.

The chain employs TRBV5-1 and TRBJ2-7; the match to TRBD1 covers 10 bases. Germline V lookup: CDR1 SGHRS, CDR2 YFSETQ. CDR3 length: 15 amino acids. J lost 0 bases, V lost 3 bases, and 3 bases had no gene match. CDR3 sequence reads: CASSSGTGDSYEQYF. The CDR3 DNA reads TGCGCCAGCAGCTCCGGGACAGGGGACTCCTACGAGCAGTACTTC.

The V call is TRBV6-1, the J call TRBJ2-1, with 9 bases matching TRBD1. Looked up from germline, CDR1 is MNHNS and CDR2 is SASEGT. The V and J ends lost 7 bases and 13 bases, in that order; junction bases with no gene match: 2. The CDR3 runs to 10 residues. CDR3 amino acids: CASTGQGQFF. Here the CDR3 DNA reads TGTGCCAGCACGGGACAGGGCCAGTTCTTC.

The J gene is TRBJ2-5, the V gene TRBV7-2; 9 bases are a match to TRBD2. TRBJ2-7 explains the end of the DNA better; the J call may be wrong. Per the germline V gene, CDR1 is SGHTA and CDR2 is FQGNSA. CDR3 length: 17 residues. The CDR3: CASSLVFVAGEGHEQYF. In DNA form, the CDR3 reads TGTGCCAGCAGCTTAGTTTTTGTAGCGGGAGAGGGCCACGAGCAGTACTTC.

This rearrangement joins TRBV6-1 to TRBJ2-7, with D possibly TRBD2 on 5 matching bases. The CDR3 sequence is 11 residues long. Germline CDR1 MNHNS, CDR2 SASEGT. V lost 6 bases, J lost 4 bases, and 7 bases lay in between. CDR3 loop: CASSRGYEQYF. In nucleotides, the CDR3 is TGTGCCAGCAGCCGGGGTTACGAGCAGTACTTC.

The chain couples TRBV30 to TRBJ2-5; 11 nucleotides match TRBD1. Germline V gene lookup returns CDR1 GTSNPN and CDR2 SVGIG (reference sequence). The CDR3 is 14 amino acids. J gave up 1 base and V 5 bases, and 3 bases lay outside the gene matches. The CDR3 nucleotides are TGTGCCTGGGGACAGGGGGCCCTCCAAGAGACCCAGTACTTC. It specifies CAWGQGALQETQYF.

The chain carries TRBV5-5 and TRBJ2-7; possible D gene TRBD1, 5 bases. The germline V gene encodes CDR1 SGHKS and CDR2 YYEKEE (reference sequence). The CDR3 consists of 15 residues. V shed 1 base and J shed 3 bases, with 14 bases lying between them. Written as DNA, the CDR3 is TGTGCCAGCAGCTTGTTCTCAGGGCTCATCTACGAGCAGTACTTC. Amino acid sequence: CASSLFSGLIYEQYF.

The table lists this clone with a count of one. The chain links TRBV7-9 to TRBJ1-4, with a weak D call TRBD1 (6 bases). The CDR3 consists of 14 residues. Trimming shortened V by 7 bases and J by 9 bases, and 18 bases separated the two germline ends. The germline V gene encodes CDR1 SEHNR and CDR2 FQNEAQ (reference sequence). In nucleotides, the CDR3 is TGTGCCAGCACGGAGGGGGAGGGGAGAAAAAAACTGTTTTTT. Encoded protein: CASTEGEGRKKLFF.

This chain connects TRBV6-5 to TRBJ2-6; the D gene is possibly TRBD1 (5 bases). V lost 5 bases and J 0 bases, leaving 8 bases between the germline ends. This CDR3 has 15 residues. Germline CDR1 MNHEY, CDR2 SVGAGI. In DNA, the CDR3 is TGTGCCAGCAGTCCCAGGGTCTCTGGGGCCAACGTCCTGACTTTC. Amino acids: CASSPRVSGANVLTF.

This clone has a single count. The chain couples TRBV4-1 to TRBJ1-6; tentatively, D is TRBD1 (6 bases). From germline, CDR1 is MGHRA and CDR2 YSYEKL. The germline V and J ends were trimmed by 0 bases and 0 bases, with 12 bases remaining between them. The CDR3 runs to 18 residues. The CDR3 nucleotides are TGCGCCAGCAGCCAAGAGTCGGGGACAATCTCCTATAATTCACCCCTCCACTTT. This encodes CASSQESGTISYNSPLHF.

V and J are TRBV19 and TRBJ2-7; tentatively, D is TRBD1 (5 bases). This CDR3 contains 15 residues. From germline, CDR1 is LNHDA and CDR2 SQIVND (reference sequence). V was shortened by 1 base and J by 1 base, with 11 bases between the two germline ends. The DNA for the CDR3 is TGTGCCAGTAGTATAGCAGGGAAAGGGTCCTACGAGCAGTACTTC. Amino acid sequence: CASSIAGKGSYEQYF. The full variable domain, with the rest looked up from reference TRBV19 and TRBJ2-7, is DGGITQSPKYLFRKEGQNVTLSCEQNLNHDAMYWYRQDPGQGLRLIYYSQIVNDFQKGDIAEGYSVSREKKESFPLTVTSAQKNPTAFYLCASSIAGKGSYEQYFGPGTRLTVT.

The CDR3 nucleotides read TGCGCCAGCGAGGACTCAATCACAGATACGCAGTATTTT. This gives the protein CASEDSITDTQYF. The gene calls are TRBV5-1 and TRBJ2-3, with a tentative D call TRBD2 (5 bases). Germline V CDR1 and CDR2: SGHRS, YFSETQ. Trimming removed 7 bases from V and 2 bases from J, with 11 bases in between. The CDR3 loop spans 13 amino acids.

This clone came up a few times. The genes are TRBV6-5 and TRBJ2-3; TRBD1 matches 8 bases. Germline lookup yields CDR1 MNHEY and CDR2 SVGAGI. The CDR3 runs 15 residues. Losses at the gene ends were 8 bases for V and 2 bases for J; bases not matched to a gene: 9. The CDR3 bases are TGTGCCAGCTCGGGCCGGACAGGGTACACAGATACGCAGTATTTT. This gives the protein CASSGRTGYTDTQYF.

The chain links TRBV15 to TRBJ2-3; TRBD2 agrees at 7 bases. Per the germline V gene, CDR1 is LNHNV and CDR2 is YYDKDF (reference sequence). This CDR3 spans 17 amino acids. The V and J ends lost 1 base and 8 bases, in that order; junction bases with no gene match: 15. The CDR3 DNA sequence: TGTGCCACCAGCAGAGCACCTTCGGCGGGAGTAGGAGGTACGCAGTATTTT. Residues: CATSRAPSAGVGGTQYF.

The rearrangement links TRBV7-2 to TRBJ2-5; unclear D gene. The CDR3 runs to 16 residues. The germline CDR1 and CDR2 sequences are SGHTA and FQGNSA. Trimming cost V 1 base and J 0 bases, with 12 bases left between them. Here the CDR3 reads CASSLGSNGYQETQYF. CDR3 sequence (DNA): TGTGCCAGCAGCTTAGGATCTAACGGGTACCAAGAGACCCAGTACTTC. Full variable domain (outside the CDR3, taken from reference TRBV7-2 and TRBJ2-5): GAGVSQSPSNKVTEKGKDVELRCDPISGHTALYWYRQSLGQGLEFLIYFQGNSAPDKSGLPSDRFSAERTGGSVSTLTIQRTQQEDSAVYLCASSLGSNGYQETQYFGPGTRLLVL.

The rearrangement joins TRBV7-3 to TRBJ2-2, with D unresolved. This CDR3 has 14 amino acids. CDR1 is SGHTA and CDR2 is FQGTGA in the germline V gene. V was trimmed by 2 bases and J by 1 base, leaving 5 bases between them. The CDR3 sequence: CASSLRVNTGELFF. Here the CDR3 DNA reads TGTGCCAGCAGCTTACGCGTGAACACCGGGGAGCTGTTTTTT.

This chain links TRBV6-5 with TRBJ2-5, with D maybe TRBD2 (6 bases). Trimming took 2 bases from V and 4 from J, leaving 8 bases between them. Germline lookup yields CDR1 MNHEY and CDR2 SVGAGI. This CDR3 contains 13 residues. As DNA, the CDR3 is TGTGCCAGCAGTTACGGGGGAGGAGAGACCCAGTACTTC. It yields the protein CASSYGGGETQYF.

J is TRBJ2-7 and V is TRBV2; 7 bases fit TRBD1. Per the germline V gene, CDR1 is SNHLY and CDR2 is FYNNEI. V lost 4 bases and J lost 2; bases outside the gene matches: 5. There are 14 residues in the CDR3. CDR3 residues: CASSGQTGPYEQYF. The CDR3 coding sequence is TGTGCCAGCAGTGGCCAGACAGGGCCCTACGAGCAGTACTTC.

The chain carries TRBV28 and TRBJ2-7; 11 positions agree with TRBD1. The germline V gene has CDR1 MDHEN and CDR2 SYDVKM. The J segment lost 4 bases and the V segment lost 4 bases, leaving 6 bases of the junction unmatched. The CDR3 consists of 15 residues. CDR3 in amino acids: CASSSADRGHYEQYF. The DNA of the CDR3 is TGTGCCAGCAGTTCTGCGGACAGGGGGCATTACGAGCAGTACTTC.